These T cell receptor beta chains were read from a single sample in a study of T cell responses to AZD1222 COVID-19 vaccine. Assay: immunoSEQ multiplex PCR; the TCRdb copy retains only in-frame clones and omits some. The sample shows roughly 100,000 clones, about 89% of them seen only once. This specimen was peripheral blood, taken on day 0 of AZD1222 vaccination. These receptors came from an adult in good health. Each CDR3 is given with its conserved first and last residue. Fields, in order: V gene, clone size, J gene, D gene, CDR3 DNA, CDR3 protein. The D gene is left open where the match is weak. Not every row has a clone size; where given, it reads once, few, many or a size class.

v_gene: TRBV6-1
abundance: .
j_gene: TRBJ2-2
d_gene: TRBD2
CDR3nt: TGTGCCAGCAGTGAACGCCTAGCGGGGGGCCCCGGGGAGCTGTTTTTT
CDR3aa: CASSERLAGGPGELFF

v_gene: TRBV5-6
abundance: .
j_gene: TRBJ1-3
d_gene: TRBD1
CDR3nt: TGTGCCAGCAGCGGCGGACAGGGACGGAGTGGAAACACCATATATTTT
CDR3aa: CASSGGQGRSGNTIYF

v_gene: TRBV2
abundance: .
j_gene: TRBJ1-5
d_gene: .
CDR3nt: TGTGCCAGCAGTGTGGCGAGGGGGGGGAATACGGATCAGCCCCAGCATTTT
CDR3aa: CASSVARGGNTDQPQHF

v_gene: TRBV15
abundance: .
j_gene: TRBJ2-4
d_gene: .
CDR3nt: TGTGCCACCAGCAGAGAGGGAAATGTGGCTGTCGGCAAAAACATTCAGTACTTC
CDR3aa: CATSREGNVAVGKNIQYF

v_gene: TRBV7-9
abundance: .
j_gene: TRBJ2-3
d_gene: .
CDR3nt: TGTGCCAGCAGCCAACCCGGGGGCCGGCGGGATACGCAGTATTTT
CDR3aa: CASSQPGGRRDTQYF

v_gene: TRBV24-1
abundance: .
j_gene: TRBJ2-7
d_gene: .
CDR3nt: TGTGCCACCAGTGATAATACCGGGACAACCTACGAGCAGTACTTC
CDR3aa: CATSDNTGTTYEQYF

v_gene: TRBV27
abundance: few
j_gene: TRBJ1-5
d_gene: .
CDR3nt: TGTGCCAGCAGTTTAATTCCTGGGAGCAATCAGCCCCAGCATTTT
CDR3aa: CASSLIPGSNQPQHF

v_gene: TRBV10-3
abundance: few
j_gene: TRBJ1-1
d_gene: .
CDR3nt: TGTGCCATCGGGGAGACAGGCAAGAACACTGAAGCTTTCTTT
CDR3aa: CAIGETGKNTEAFF

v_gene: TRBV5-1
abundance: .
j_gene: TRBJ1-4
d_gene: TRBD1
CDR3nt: TGCGCCAGCAGCGGCGCGTCGCAGGGGGCGGATGAAAAACTGTTTTTT
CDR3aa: CASSGASQGADEKLFF

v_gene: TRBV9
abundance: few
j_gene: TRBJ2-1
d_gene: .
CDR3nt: TGTGCCAGCAGCGTATCATCAGCTTCCTACAATGAGCAGTTCTTC
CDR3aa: CASSVSSASYNEQFF

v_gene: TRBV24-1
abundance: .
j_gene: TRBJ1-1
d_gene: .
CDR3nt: TGTGCCACCAGTGATGTGGACAACACTGAAGCTTTCTTT
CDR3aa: CATSDVDNTEAFF

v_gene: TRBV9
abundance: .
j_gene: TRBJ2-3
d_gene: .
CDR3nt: TGTGCCAGCAGCGTCCACCCAGATACGCAGTATTTT
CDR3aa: CASSVHPDTQYF

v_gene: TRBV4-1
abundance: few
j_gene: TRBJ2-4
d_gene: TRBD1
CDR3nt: TGCGCCAGCAGCCAAGGCCTCCGGGACAGGGTCGATTACATTCAGTACTTC
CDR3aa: CASSQGLRDRVDYIQYF

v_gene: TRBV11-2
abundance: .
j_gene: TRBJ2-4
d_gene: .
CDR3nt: TGTGCCAGCAGCTTATTAGTCCCCGGTTACATTCAGTACTTC
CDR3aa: CASSLLVPGYIQYF

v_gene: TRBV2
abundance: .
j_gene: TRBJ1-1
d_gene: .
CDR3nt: TGTGCCAGCAGTTTCTGGGGCACTGAAGCTTTCTTT
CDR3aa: CASSFWGTEAFF

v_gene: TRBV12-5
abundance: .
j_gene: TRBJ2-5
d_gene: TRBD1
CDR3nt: TGTGCTAGTGGTTTGTCAGGGGGAGAGACCCAGTACTTC
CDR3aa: CASGLSGGETQYF

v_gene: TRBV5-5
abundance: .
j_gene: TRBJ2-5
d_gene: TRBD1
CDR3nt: TGTGCCAGCAGCTGGGACAGAGTCCGAGAGACCCAGTACTTC
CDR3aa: CASSWDRVRETQYF

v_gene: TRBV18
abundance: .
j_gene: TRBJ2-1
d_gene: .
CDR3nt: TGTGCCAGCTCCGAAACCTGGGGCAGCACCACCTACAATGAGCAGTTCTTC
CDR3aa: CASSETWGSTTYNEQFF

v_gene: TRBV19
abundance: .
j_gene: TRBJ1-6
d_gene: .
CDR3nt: TGTGCCAGTTCCACCCTCCTCGGAACGAGTTCACCCCTCCACTTT
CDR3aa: CASSTLLGTSSPLHF

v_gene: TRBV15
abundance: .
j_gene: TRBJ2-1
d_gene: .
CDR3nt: TGTGCCACCATCAAGGGGCGGAACGGGGGATCCTACAATGAGCAGTTCTTC
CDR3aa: CATIKGRNGGSYNEQFF

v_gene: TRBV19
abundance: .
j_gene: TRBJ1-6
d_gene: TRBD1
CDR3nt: TGTGCCAGCGAAACCGGGACAGGCGTAAATTCACCCCTCCACTTT
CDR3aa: CASETGTGVNSPLHF

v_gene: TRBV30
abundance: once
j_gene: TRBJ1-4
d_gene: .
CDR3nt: TGTGCCTGGAGTGGTCCGGGACCTCCAGGGGAACTGTTTTTT
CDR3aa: CAWSGPGPPGELFF

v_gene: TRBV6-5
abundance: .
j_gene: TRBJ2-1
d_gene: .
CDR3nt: TGTGCCAGCAGTTGGGACAAATACAATGAGCAGTTCTTC
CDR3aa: CASSWDKYNEQFF

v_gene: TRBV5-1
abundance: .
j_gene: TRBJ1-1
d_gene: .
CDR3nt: TGCGCCAGCAGCTTCGGACGGGAGAACACTGAAGCTTTCTTT
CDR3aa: CASSFGRENTEAFF

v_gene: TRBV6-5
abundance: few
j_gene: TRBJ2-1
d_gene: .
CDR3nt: TGTGCCAGCCGTATGAGTCTAATGAACAATGAGCAGTTCTTC
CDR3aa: CASRMSLMNNEQFF

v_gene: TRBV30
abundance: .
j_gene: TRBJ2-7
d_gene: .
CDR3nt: TGTGCCTGGAGTATCGAGGGCCCCTACGAGCAGTACTTC
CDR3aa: CAWSIEGPYEQYF

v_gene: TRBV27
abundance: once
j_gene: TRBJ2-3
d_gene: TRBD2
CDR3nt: TGTGCCAGCAGTTACGCTAGACTAGCGGTGAGCACAGATACGCAGTATTTT
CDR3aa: CASSYARLAVSTDTQYF

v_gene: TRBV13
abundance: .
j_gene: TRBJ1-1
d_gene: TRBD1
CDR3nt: TGTGCCAGCAGCTTAGCTGTACAGGGGGCTGACACTGAAGCTTTCTTT
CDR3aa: CASSLAVQGADTEAFF

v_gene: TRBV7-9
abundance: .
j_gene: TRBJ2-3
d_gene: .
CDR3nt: TGTGCCAGCAGCTCCCGTGGGGGGCGTGGGACAGATACGCAGTATTTT
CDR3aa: CASSSRGGRGTDTQYF

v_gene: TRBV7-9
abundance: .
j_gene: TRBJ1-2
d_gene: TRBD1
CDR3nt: TGTGCCAGCAGCTGGGACAGGGATGGCTACACCTTC
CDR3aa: CASSWDRDGYTF